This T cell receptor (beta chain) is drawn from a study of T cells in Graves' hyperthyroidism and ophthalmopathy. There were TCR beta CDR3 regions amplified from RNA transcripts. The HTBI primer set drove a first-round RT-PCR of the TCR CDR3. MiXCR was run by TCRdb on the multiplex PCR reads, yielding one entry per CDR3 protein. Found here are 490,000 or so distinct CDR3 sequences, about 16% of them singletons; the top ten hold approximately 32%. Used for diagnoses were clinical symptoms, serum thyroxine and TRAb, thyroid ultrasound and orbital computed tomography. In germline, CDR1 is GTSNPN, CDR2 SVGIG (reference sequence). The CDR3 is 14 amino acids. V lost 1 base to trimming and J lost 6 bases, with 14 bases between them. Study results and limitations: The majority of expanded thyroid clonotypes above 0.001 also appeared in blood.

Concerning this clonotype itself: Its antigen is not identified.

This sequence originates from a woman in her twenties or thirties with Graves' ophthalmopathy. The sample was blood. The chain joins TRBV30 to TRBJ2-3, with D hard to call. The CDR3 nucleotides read TGTGCCTGGAGTGCCTCGGGCCTTGGGGATACGCAGTATTTT. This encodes CAWSASGLGDTQYF.